The 9 T cell receptor beta chains reported below all come from one sample, sequenced in a study of CD8 T cells in Susac syndrome. The RNA input was 0.5 to 1 ug, and it was reverse transcribed with random hexamers. Each CDR3 protein is one row after TCRdb ran MiXCR on the immunoSEQ multiplex PCR reads. Here the sample spans roughly 150,000 distinct CDR3 sequences, around 95% being singletons. The sequencing sample was made of CD8+ T cells from PBMCs. Source of these receptors: a human donor with multiple sclerosis.

This chain uses TRBV7-9 with TRBJ2-1; 10 nucleotides align to TRBD1. The germline V gene has CDR1 SEHNR and CDR2 FQNEAQ (reference sequence). V was pared by 5 bases and J by 6 bases, with 10 bases of the junction left unmatched. The CDR3 is made up of 16 amino acids. The CDR3 nucleotides are TGTGCCAGCAGCGACAAAGGACAGGGGGTGTTCAATGAGCAGTTCTTC. Protein product: CASSDKGQGVFNEQFF.

The chain joins TRBV7-9 to TRBJ2-7; 16 nucleotides match TRBD2. The V gene's germline CDR1 is SEHNR and CDR2 FQNEAQ (reference sequence). The V segment lost 5 bases and the J segment 7 bases; nucleotides outside the gene matches: 11. The CDR3 contains 17 residues. The CDR3 nucleotides are TGTGCCAGCAGCCCCCCCGGGACTAGCGGGGGGGCCGGGGAGCAGTACTTC. It yields the protein CASSPPGTSGGAGEQYF.

The J gene is TRBJ2-1, the V gene TRBV5-4; D gene ambiguous. CDR3 length: 15 amino acids. V lost 2 bases to trimming and J lost 4 bases, with 13 bases between them. The germline CDR1 and CDR2 sequences are SGHNT and YYREEE (reference sequence). The DNA for the CDR3 is TGTGCCAGCAGCTTAGGTCAGAACAGTTACAATGAGCAGTTCTTC. Translation: CASSLGQNSYNEQFF.

CDR3 bases: TGTGCCAGCAGCTCAGATGACAGGGAGGAGACCCAGTACTTC. As protein: CASSSDDREETQYF. The rearrangement links TRBV5-4 to TRBJ2-5; 7 positions match TRBD1. This CDR3 is built from 14 residues. Germline values: CDR1 SGHNT, CDR2 YYREEE (reference sequence). V trimming: 3 bases; J trimming: 5 bases; junction bases outside the gene matches: 7.

The chain joins TRBV27 to TRBJ1-6; maybe TRBD1 (5 bases). With 0 bases removed from V and 9 bases from J, the gap between germline ends came to 12 bases. Looked up from germline, CDR1 is MNHEY and CDR2 is SMNVEV (reference sequence). This CDR3 comprises 15 residues. Here the CDR3 DNA reads TGTGCCAGCAGTTTATCGGGGACGGGCTTTTCACCCCTCCACTTT. Translation: CASSLSGTGFSPLHF.

This chain uses TRBV3-1 with TRBJ2-1; unclear D gene. CDR1 is LGHDT and CDR2 is YNNKEL in the germline V gene (reference sequence). The germline V and J ends were trimmed by 0 bases and 5 bases, with 14 bases remaining between them. The length of the CDR3 is 16 residues. The CDR3 here is CASSQDLTRLHNEQFF. The DNA of the CDR3 is TGTGCCAGCAGCCAAGATTTAACCAGGCTTCACAATGAGCAGTTCTTC.

This chain connects TRBV5-8 to TRBJ2-5, with D perhaps being TRBD1 or TRBD2 (5 bases each). Between the trimmed V and J ends, which lost 2 bases and 5 bases, there was a span of 10 bases. The CDR3 runs 13 residues. Germline V gives CDR1 SGHTS, CDR2 YDEGEE. The CDR3 loop is CASSLRGVETQYF. The CDR3 nucleotides are TGTGCCAGCAGCTTAAGAGGGGTCGAGACCCAGTACTTC.

The CDR3 DNA is TGTGCCAGCAGTCTAGACAGGCCCAATTCACCCCTCCACTTT. Translating gives CASSLDRPNSPLHF. The chain is built from TRBV7-9 and TRBJ1-6, with TRBD1 as a possible D gene (6 bases). Per germline, CDR1 SEHNR and CDR2 FQNEAQ (reference sequence). Trimming pared 6 bases from V and 7 bases from J, leaving 13 bases between. The CDR3 has 14 amino acids.

Written as DNA, the CDR3 is TGTGCCAGCAGTCCCGATCGGCTCATCTATGGCTACACCTTC. Amino acids: CASSPDRLIYGYTF. This chain connects TRBV12-3 or TRBV12-4 to TRBJ1-2; D is ambiguous. V lost 5 bases and J lost 4, with 14 bases in between. The CDR3 contains 14 residues.